This TCR beta chain was sequenced in a study of blood T cell repertoires in COVID-19. Method: immunoSEQ multiplex PCR; TCRdb's copy keeps in-frame clones and lacks some. The data show approximately 200,000 clones, around 87% seen once. This clone was picked up a small number of times. The sequence came from a woman in her twenties or thirties who had recovered from COVID-19. Sequencing was performed on PBMCs or T cells enriched from blood (not recorded which).

In DNA form, the CDR3 reads TGTGCCTGGAGTAGAGGGGGGGCGAACACCGGGGAGCTGTTTTTT. Protein: CAWSRGGANTGELFF. V is TRBV30 and J is TRBJ2-2, with a weak D call TRBD2 (7 bases). This CDR3 contains 15 residues. Germline CDR1 GTSNPN, CDR2 SVGIG (reference sequence). Trimming took 2 bases from V and 0 from J, leaving 10 bases between them.